This TCR beta chain is drawn from a study of cytomegalovirus exposure and HLA in healthy donors. Study-level background: Most donors, about 77% of approximately 400 genotyped, fell in the Caucasian-associated ancestry cluster. Findings of the study overall: Based on reports, TCR beta sequences accurately predicted HLA-A and HLA-B alleles for most subjects. Rare TCR sequences predominated, though certain public TCRs were found in many donors. It was reported in a later analysis that an Asian-associated ancestry cluster showed fewer N-insertions than the roughly 670-donor mean.

The PCR was carried out with 60 Vbeta primers and 13 Jbeta primers. TCRdb's table, derived via immunoSEQ multiplex PCR, lists solely in-frame clones and lacks some. This repertoire shows more than 150,000 clones, around 80% found once; its top ten account for about 1.5%. Comment on this clone: What it binds is not known.

Germline CDR1 and CDR2: MNHEY and SVGAGI. The CDR3 has 14 amino acids. The V end was cut by 4 bases, the J end by 2 bases, with 11 bases between. The specimen sequenced was PBMCs. V usage is TRBV6-5 and J usage is TRBJ1-1, with a weak D call TRBD1 (6 bases). The TCR comes from a man aged 18 to 30 in good health and CMV-seronegative. The CDR3 DNA reads TGTGCCAGCAGTTCCGACAGGAAAAACACTGAAGCTTTCTTT. Translating gives CASSSDRKNTEAFF.